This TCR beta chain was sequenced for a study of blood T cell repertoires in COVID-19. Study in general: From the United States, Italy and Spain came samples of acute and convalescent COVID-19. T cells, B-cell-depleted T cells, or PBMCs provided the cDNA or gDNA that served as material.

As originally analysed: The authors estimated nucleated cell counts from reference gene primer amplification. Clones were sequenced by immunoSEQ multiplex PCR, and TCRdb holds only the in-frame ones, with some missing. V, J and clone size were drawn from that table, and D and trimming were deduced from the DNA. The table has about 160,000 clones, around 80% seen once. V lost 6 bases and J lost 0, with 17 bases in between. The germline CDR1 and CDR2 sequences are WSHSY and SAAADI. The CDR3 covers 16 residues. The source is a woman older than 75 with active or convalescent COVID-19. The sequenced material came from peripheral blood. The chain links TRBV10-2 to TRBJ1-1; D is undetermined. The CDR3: CASSRPSLQLNTEAFF. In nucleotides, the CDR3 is TGCGCCAGCAGCAGACCTTCCTTACAGTTGAACACTGAAGCTTTCTTT.